The 25 T cell receptor beta chains presented below share a single source sample, sequenced in a study of T cell responses to AZD1222 COVID-19 vaccine. Only in-frame clones appear in the TCRdb table, and some are missing; sequencing was by immunoSEQ multiplex PCR. The profile shows approximately 64,000 clones, about 83% of them singletons. The sequenced sample was peripheral blood, obtained on day 0 of AZD1222 vaccination. Every receptor here comes from an adult in good health.

The V call is TRBV10-1, the J call TRBJ2-1, with 8 bases identical to TRBD2. V lost 5 bases to trimming and J lost 3 bases; unmatched junction nucleotides: 3. Per the germline V gene, CDR1 is WNHNN and CDR2 is SYGVQD (reference sequence). CDR3 size: 14 residues. As DNA, the CDR3 is TGCGCCAGCAGTCCTAGCGGGTACTACAATGAGCAGTTCTTC. Its translation: CASSPSGYYNEQFF.

This sequence joins TRBV27 and TRBJ2-7; 8 positions match TRBD1. The V gene end was trimmed by 4 bases and the J gene end by 3 bases; junction bases not matched to a gene: 2. CDR1 and CDR2 (germline): MNHEY, SMNVEV (reference sequence). This CDR3 comprises 13 residues. The CDR3 region has the DNA TGTGCCAGCAGTTCACAGGGGGTCTACGAGCAGTACTTC. Translating it yields CASSSQGVYEQYF.

Written as DNA, the CDR3 is TGTGCCAGCAGCCAAGACAGGGGCTACAACTATGGCTACACCTTC. Translated: CASSQDRGYNYGYTF. This rearrangement joins TRBV3-1 (or the pseudogene TRBV3-2) to TRBJ1-2, with a tentative D call TRBD1 (6 bases). From germline, CDR1 is LGHDT and CDR2 YNNKEL (reference sequence). V gave up 0 bases and J gave up 2 bases, with 10 bases separating them. CDR3 size: 15 residues.

J is TRBJ2-3 and V is TRBV5-1, with unresolved D. CDR1 and CDR2 (germline): SGHRS, YFSETQ. Trimming removed 1 base at V and 0 bases at J, with 12 bases between. The CDR3 runs to 16 residues. The CDR3 coding sequence is TGCGCCAGCAGCTTGTTACCTCTTACTAGCACAGATACGCAGTATTTT. Amino acids: CASSLLPLTSTDTQYF.

The V call is TRBV27, the J call TRBJ2-1; 9 nucleotides agree with TRBD2. V trimming: 6 bases; J trimming: 10 bases; junction bases outside the gene matches: 19. The CDR3 sequence is 17 residues long. The germline CDR1 and CDR2 sequences are MNHEY and SMNVEV (reference sequence). Here the CDR3 DNA reads TGTGCCAGCAGCCGTCAGTTTGCGGGGGGGCCCCTTATAGAGCAGTTCTTC. As protein: CASSRQFAGGPLIEQFF.

This chain uses TRBV7-9 with TRBJ2-1; 7 bases are shared with TRBD1. V trimming: 8 bases; J trimming: 0 bases; junction bases outside the gene matches: 4. Germline lookup yields CDR1 SEHNR and CDR2 FQNEAQ (reference sequence). This CDR3 spans 14 amino acids. The CDR3 spells CASCRDSSYNEQFF. CDR3 in DNA: TGTGCCAGCTGCCGGGACAGCTCCTACAATGAGCAGTTCTTC.

By proportion, this clone is medium-sized. Here the CDR3 DNA reads TGCAGCTCAGGGGGTCAGGCTGGCTACACCTTC. Translated: CSSGGQAGYTF. The chain links TRBV29-1 to TRBJ1-2, with 7 positions matching TRBD1. The V and J ends lost 8 bases and 7 bases, in that order; junction bases with no gene match: 7. The length of the CDR3 is 11 residues. The germline CDR1 and CDR2 sequences are SQVTM and ANQGSEA.

This sequence joins TRBV6-5 and TRBJ1-4, with D hard to call. The CDR3 is 14 amino acids. Germline V gene sequence: CDR1 MNHEY, CDR2 SVGAGI. Trimming shortened V by 0 bases and J by 11 bases, and 13 bases separated the two germline ends. The DNA for the CDR3 is TGTGCCAGCAGTTACTCGAAGGGCTCCACCAAACTGTTTTTT. This translates into CASSYSKGSTKLFF.

The chain employs TRBV5-1 and TRBJ1-1; D might be TRBD1 (5 bases). The CDR3 sequence is 15 residues long. Looked up from germline, CDR1 is SGHRS and CDR2 is YFSETQ. V lost 0 bases and J lost 1, with 10 bases in between. CDR3 DNA: TGCGCCAGCAGCTTGGAGCCCCAGGGGAACACTGAAGCTTTCTTT. As protein: CASSLEPQGNTEAFF.

This chain connects TRBV27 to TRBJ1-5; 8 bases line up with TRBD1. Germline-derived CDR1 and CDR2 are MNHEY and SMNVEV (reference sequence). V lost 4 bases, J lost 5 bases, and 10 bases stayed unmatched. The CDR3 has 16 residues. CDR3 amino acids: CASSSSGQGLYQPQHF. The CDR3, as DNA: TGTGCCAGCAGTTCCTCAGGACAGGGCCTTTATCAGCCCCAGCATTTT.

This rearrangement joins TRBV7-2 to TRBJ2-3; no clear D gene. CDR1 SGHTA and CDR2 FQGNSA come from the germline V gene. Between the trimmed V and J ends, which lost 1 base and 0 bases, there was a span of 8 bases. This CDR3 is 15 amino acids long. The CDR3 protein is CASSLVSDSTDTQYF. In nucleotides, the CDR3 is TGTGCCAGCAGCTTAGTGTCAGATAGCACAGATACGCAGTATTTT.

The chain employs TRBV7-3 and TRBJ2-7, with D possibly matching TRBD1 (6 bases). V lost 5 bases and J 6 bases, leaving 17 bases between the germline ends. The CDR3 contains 14 residues. Germline V gene lookup returns CDR1 SGHTA and CDR2 FQGTGA. CDR3 DNA sequence: TGTGCCAGCAGCGAGACCGGACAGATGGGCGAGCAGTACTTC. Translating it yields CASSETGQMGEQYF.

The genes are TRBV27 and TRBJ1-6; 9 nucleotides line up with TRBD1. The CDR3 is 18 residues long. Trimming cost V 6 bases and J 6 bases; bases outside gene matches: 15. The V gene's germline CDR1 is MNHEY and CDR2 SMNVEV (reference sequence). CDR3 amino acids: CASSDPSGTGKSNSPLHF. CDR3 DNA sequence: TGTGCCAGCAGCGATCCTTCCGGGACAGGGAAGAGTAATTCACCCCTCCACTTT.

This rearrangement joins TRBV12-3 or TRBV12-4 to TRBJ1-1, with D tentatively TRBD1 (6 bases). This CDR3 comprises 13 residues. V shed 7 bases and J shed 4 bases, with 13 bases lying between them. The DNA for the CDR3 is TGTGCCAGCAAGCGGGAAGGGGGCACTGAAGCTTTCTTT. Residues: CASKREGGTEAFF.

The chain couples TRBV11-3 to TRBJ1-1, with a tentative D call TRBD1 (5 bases). The CDR3 length is 14 residues. Germline V gene sequence: CDR1 SGHNT, CDR2 YENEEA. The V and J ends lost 5 bases and 6 bases respectively, with 16 bases between them. The CDR3 bases are TGTGCCAGCAGCCTCAGTGGGCAGGGCCCTGAAGCTTTCTTT. It encodes CASSLSGQGPEAFF.

The chain recombines TRBV7-3 with TRBJ2-7, with 7 bases identical to TRBD1. The trim removed 5 bases at V and 5 bases at J, leaving 12 bases unmatched. The length of the CDR3 is 15 residues. Germline CDR1 and CDR2: SGHTA and FQGTGA. The CDR3 sequence is CASSPPIYRGHEQYF. The DNA for the CDR3 is TGTGCCAGCAGCCCACCAATCTACAGGGGCCACGAGCAGTACTTC.

The V and J genes are TRBV5-1 and TRBJ2-7; D may be TRBD1 (6 bases). Germline V lookup: CDR1 SGHRS, CDR2 YFSETQ. The CDR3 runs to 14 residues. V was shortened by 2 bases and J by 3 bases, with 12 bases between the two germline ends. CDR3 amino acids: CASSLMGAYYEQYF. Here the CDR3 DNA reads TGCGCCAGCAGCTTAATGGGGGCGTACTACGAGCAGTACTTC.

This clone has only one observation. V usage is TRBV19 and J usage is TRBJ2-3; D may be TRBD1 (6 bases). Germline lookup yields CDR1 LNHDA and CDR2 SQIVND (reference sequence). Trimming took off 2 bases at V and 3 bases at J, with 6 bases between the two ends. The CDR3 sequence is 13 residues long. This CDR3 is CASSIRGTDTQYF. CDR3 in DNA: TGTGCCAGTAGTATAAGGGGGACAGATACGCAGTATTTT. Full variable domain (remainder filled in from reference TRBV19 and TRBJ2-3): DGGITQSPKYLFRKEGQNVTLSCEQNLNHDAMYWYRQDPGQGLRLIYYSQIVNDFQKGDIAEGYSVSREKKESFPLTVTSAQKNPTAFYLCASSIRGTDTQYFGPGTRLTVL.

This clone appeared a single time. The chain is built from TRBV28 and TRBJ2-7, with D possibly matching TRBD2 (5 bases). The CDR3 totals 17 residues. The germline CDR1 and CDR2 sequences are MDHEN and SYDVKM. Trimming left V 6 bases short and J 4 bases short, with 25 bases between. In DNA, the CDR3 is TGTGCCAGCAGCGCTCAAACGGGAAATAGGGTGTGGTACGAGCAGTACTTC. Protein sequence: CASSAQTGNRVWYEQYF.

The chain employs TRBV3-1 (or the pseudogene TRBV3-2) and TRBJ1-5; D uncertain. This CDR3 has 14 residues. The germline gives CDR1 LGHDT, CDR2 YNNKEL (reference sequence). V was trimmed by 5 bases and J by 2 bases, leaving 10 bases between them. Here the CDR3 reads CASSGDPGNQPQHF. CDR3 sequence (DNA): TGTGCCAGCAGCGGGGATCCGGGCAATCAGCCCCAGCATTTT.

The rearrangement uses TRBV6-5 and TRBJ1-6; TRBD1 might be the D (6 bases). This CDR3 has 15 residues. Germline V gene sequence: CDR1 MNHEY, CDR2 SVGAGI. Trimming cost V 1 base and J 9 bases, with 13 bases left between them. This chain's CDR3 is CASSYYIGQPSPLHF. The CDR3 DNA reads as TGTGCCAGCAGTTACTATATCGGACAGCCTTCACCCCTCCACTTT.

Concerning this clone: Other DNA sequences from this sample encode an identical CDR3 as well. V is TRBV27 and J is TRBJ2-1, with unresolved D. Germline assignment: CDR1 MNHEY and CDR2 SMNVEV (reference sequence). CDR3 size: 14 residues. Trimming removed 2 bases at V and 5 bases at J, with 10 bases between. CDR3 sequence reads: CASSLGPTNNEQFF. CDR3 coding DNA: TGTGCCAGCAGTTTAGGACCAACCAACAATGAGCAGTTCTTC.

The rearrangement joins TRBV20-1 to TRBJ2-1, with D possibly being TRBD1 or TRBD2 (7 bases each). The V end lost 3 bases, the J end lost 5 bases, and 14 bases lay between the germline ends. The CDR3 contains 14 residues. Germline CDR1 is DFQATT and CDR2 is SNEGSKA (reference sequence). CDR3 loop: CSASGGDSHNEQFF. CDR3 sequence (DNA): TGCAGTGCTAGTGGGGGGGACAGTCACAATGAGCAGTTCTTC.

This clone occurred once. The chain employs TRBV19 and TRBJ2-7; TRBD1 agrees at 7 bases. The germline V gene has CDR1 LNHDA and CDR2 SQIVND (reference sequence). The CDR3 is made up of 15 amino acids. With V trimmed by 5 bases and J by 3 bases, 10 bases remained unmatched. The CDR3 sequence: CASSLLGRGNYEQYF. CDR3 bases: TGTGCCAGTAGTCTCCTTGGCAGGGGGAACTACGAGCAGTACTTC.

This clone was detected a few times. The V gene is TRBV4-1, the J gene TRBJ1-1, with D possibly TRBD1 on 6 matching bases. Trimming left V 2 bases short and J 2 bases short, with 12 bases between. The CDR3 runs to 15 residues. CDR1 and CDR2 (germline): MGHRA, YSYEKL. The CDR3 sequence: CASSQSRGGNTEAFF. In DNA, the CDR3 is TGCGCCAGCAGCCAATCCAGGGGCGGTAACACTGAAGCTTTCTTT.